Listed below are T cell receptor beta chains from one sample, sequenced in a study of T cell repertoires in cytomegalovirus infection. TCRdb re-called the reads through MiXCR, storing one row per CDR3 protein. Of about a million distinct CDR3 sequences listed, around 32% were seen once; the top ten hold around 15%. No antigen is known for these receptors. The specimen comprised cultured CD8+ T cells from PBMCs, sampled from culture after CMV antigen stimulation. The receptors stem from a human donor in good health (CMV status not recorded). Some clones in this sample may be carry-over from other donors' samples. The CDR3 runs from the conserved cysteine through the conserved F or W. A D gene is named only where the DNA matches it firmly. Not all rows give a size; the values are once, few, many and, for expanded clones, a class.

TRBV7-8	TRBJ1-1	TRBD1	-	CASSHGTGPTEAFF	TGTGCCAGCAGCCACGGGACAGGGCCTACTGAAGCTTTCTTT
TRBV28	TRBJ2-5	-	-	CASSFPQSNQETQYF	TGTGCCAGCAGTTTTCCTCAAAGTAACCAAGAGACCCAGTACTTC
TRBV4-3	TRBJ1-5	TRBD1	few	CASSQSDRGDQPQHF	TGCGCCAGCAGCCAGAGCGACAGGGGAGATCAGCCCCAGCATTTT
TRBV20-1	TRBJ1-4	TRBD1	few	CSAPSPYDRDTATNEKLFF	TGCAGTGCTCCCTCACCCTACGACAGGGACACGGCAACTAATGAAAAACTGTTTTTT
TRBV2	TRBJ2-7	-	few	CASSERYNYEQYF	TGTGCCAGCAGTGAACGCTACAACTACGAGCAGTACTTC
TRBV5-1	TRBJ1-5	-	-	CASSLGFGNQPQHF	TGCGCCAGCAGCTTGGGGTTTGGCAATCAGCCCCAGCATTTT
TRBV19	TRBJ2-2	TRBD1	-	CAVEPPPGQGAPGELFF	TGTGCCGTCGAACCCCCCCCGGGACAGGGGGCCCCCGGGGAGCTGTTTTTT
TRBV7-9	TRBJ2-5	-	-	CASSAGTIVRETQYF	TGTGCCAGCAGCGCCGGGACGATAGTAAGAGAGACCCAGTACTTC
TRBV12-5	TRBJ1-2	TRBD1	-	CASGVGQGTNYGYTF	TGTGCTAGTGGTGTGGGACAGGGGACTAACTATGGCTACACCTTC
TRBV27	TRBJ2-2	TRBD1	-	CASRILGTVSLGELFF	TGTGCCAGCAGGATTCTCGGGACAGTCAGTCTCGGGGAGCTGTTTTTT
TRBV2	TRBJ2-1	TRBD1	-	CASRDFDRGLYNGQFF	TGTGCCAGCAGAGACTTTGACAGGGGGCTCTACAATGGGCAGTTCTTC
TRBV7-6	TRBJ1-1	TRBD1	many	CASSPSYRGKNTEAFF	TGTGCCAGCAGCCCATCATACAGGGGGAAGAACACTGAAGCTTTCTTT
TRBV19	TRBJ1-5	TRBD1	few	CASSISGGGNQPQHF	TGTGCCAGTAGTATTTCAGGGGGAGGAAATCAGCCCCAGCATTTT
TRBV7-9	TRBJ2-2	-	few	CASSDPKLVDRLYTGELFF	TGTGCCAGCAGCGACCCGAAGCTTGTTGACAGGCTCTACACCGGGGAGCTGTTTTTT
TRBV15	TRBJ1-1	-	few	CATSRDGAAGEAFF	TGTGCCACCAGCAGAGATGGGGCAGCCGGTGAAGCTTTCTTT
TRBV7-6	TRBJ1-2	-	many	CASSLARDGYTF	TGTGCCAGCAGCTTAGCGAGGGATGGCTACACCTTC
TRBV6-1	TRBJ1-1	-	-	CASSEPRQAMLNTEAFF	TGTGCCAGCAGTGAACCGAGACAAGCCATGTTGAACACTGAAGCTTTCTTT